The next 20 T cell receptor beta chains were all read from a single sample in a study of blood T cell repertoires in COVID-19. TCRdb keeps only in-frame clones here, not all; method: immunoSEQ multiplex PCR. The sample contains approximately 140,000 clones, around 83% of which appear only once. The material sequenced was peripheral blood. The receptor source for this set is a man aged 30-40 years with COVID-19, enrolled during active disease.

The rearrangement uses TRBV30 and TRBJ1-2; D not resolved. CDR3 size: 12 residues. CDR1 is GTSNPN, CDR2 SVGIG, per germline (reference sequence). The ends were cut back, 6 bases at V and 4 bases at J, with 12 bases in the middle. CDR3 sequence reads: CACRLKIYGYTF. The CDR3 region has the DNA TGTGCCTGCAGACTCAAGATCTATGGCTACACCTTC.

The V call is TRBV28, the J call TRBJ2-3; 12 nucleotides align to TRBD2. The CDR3 has 16 residues. V shed 5 bases and J 3 bases; nucleotides not matched to a gene: 6. The germline V gene encodes CDR1 MDHEN and CDR2 SYDVKM. The CDR3: CASSASTSGRTDTQYF. CDR3 coding DNA: TGTGCCAGCAGTGCGAGTACTAGCGGGAGGACAGATACGCAGTATTTT.

Of note for this clone: Different DNA sequences within this sample yield the same CDR3. The rearrangement links TRBV27 to TRBJ2-7; unclear D gene. Germline CDR1 and CDR2: MNHEY and SMNVEV (reference sequence). V lost 3 bases to trimming and J lost 0 bases, with 9 bases between them. The CDR3 is 14 residues long. For the CDR3, the DNA is TGTGCCAGCAGTTTGACAACAAACTCCTACGAGCAGTACTTC. It codes for CASSLTTNSYEQYF.

The chain couples TRBV29-1 to TRBJ2-5; a possible D gene is TRBD2 (5 bases). The CDR3 spans 14 residues. Trimming removed 7 bases from V and 5 bases from J, with 20 bases in between. The germline V gene has CDR1 SQVTM and CDR2 ANQGSEA. The CDR3 DNA reads TGCAGCGCCGGACTTACTAGTATTGGCGAGACCCAGTACTTC. It encodes CSAGLTSIGETQYF. The full variable domain, its missing parts supplied by reference TRBV29-1 and TRBJ2-5, is SAVISQKPSRDICQRGTSLTIQCQVDSQVTMMFWYRQQPGQSLTLIATANQGSEATYESGFVIDKFPISRPNLTFSTLTVSNMSPEDSSIYLCSAGLTSIGETQYFGPGTRLLVL.

This chain joins TRBV2 and TRBJ2-1; TRBD2 agrees at 9 bases. Germline assignment: CDR1 SNHLY and CDR2 FYNNEI. This CDR3 has 15 residues. With V trimmed by 6 bases and J by 7 bases, 10 bases remained unmatched. The CDR3 DNA reads TGTGCCAGCAGAAAACTAGCGGGTGGGTCAAATGAGCAGTTCTTC. This codes for CASRKLAGGSNEQFF.

This clone was seen only once. This rearrangement joins TRBV25-1 to TRBJ1-6; D is unresolved. Trimming cost V 6 bases and J 9 bases, with 12 bases left between them. The CDR3 covers 13 residues. Germline V gene sequence: CDR1 MGHDK, CDR2 SYGVNS. The CDR3 spells CASRVGMSSPLHF. The CDR3 DNA follows: TGTGCCAGCAGGGTCGGGATGAGTTCACCCCTCCACTTT.

This clone showed up just a few times. The chain carries TRBV29-1 and TRBJ2-1, with no clear D. Germline V gene lookup returns CDR1 SQVTM and CDR2 ANQGSEA. The CDR3 totals 11 residues. V dropped 2 bases and J dropped 6 bases, with 5 bases sitting between them. The CDR3 here is CSVERGNEQFF. The CDR3 region has the DNA TGCAGCGTTGAAAGAGGCAATGAGCAGTTCTTC.

The V call is TRBV7-2, the J call TRBJ2-5; 7 positions agree with TRBD1. Germline V lookup: CDR1 SGHTA, CDR2 FQGNSA. After removal of 5 bases from V and 2 bases from J, the junction contained 5 bases not matched to a gene. The CDR3 is made up of 14 amino acids. CDR3 nucleotides: TGTGCCAGCAGCCGTTGGGGACAGCAAGAGACCCAGTACTTC. The encoded protein is CASSRWGQQETQYF.

This chain connects TRBV2 to TRBJ1-1; tentatively, D is TRBD1 (6 bases). Looked up from germline, CDR1 is SNHLY and CDR2 is FYNNEI. The CDR3 spans 13 residues. Between the trimmed V and J ends, which lost 8 bases and 1 base, there was a span of 11 bases. As DNA, the CDR3 is TGTGCCAGCTGCGGACAGCCGAACACTGAAGCTTTCTTT. This gives the protein CASCGQPNTEAFF.

The rearrangement links TRBV19 to TRBJ2-1, with TRBD2 identical over 14 bases. Germline-derived CDR1 and CDR2 are LNHDA and SQIVND (reference sequence). Losses at the gene ends were 5 bases for V and 0 bases for J; bases not matched to a gene: 9. The CDR3 covers 19 residues. The CDR3 sequence is CASSPGTSGRPSSYNEQFF. For the CDR3, the DNA is TGTGCCAGTAGTCCCGGGACTAGCGGGAGACCGAGCTCCTACAATGAGCAGTTCTTC.

This clone was recorded once. The J gene is TRBJ2-3, the V gene TRBV5-1, with TRBD1 matching 10 bases. This CDR3 region has 14 residues. CDR1 is SGHRS and CDR2 is YFSETQ in the germline V gene. Trimming removed 3 bases from V and 7 bases from J; junction bases left unmatched: 5. DNA of the CDR3: TGCGCCAGCAGCTCGGGGACAGGGGCGAATACGCAGTATTTT. It encodes CASSSGTGANTQYF.

This clone was detected only once. The CDR3 here is CATSSVSGEVFF. The CDR3 DNA sequence: TGTGCCACCAGCAGTGTGTCGGGAGAGGTTTTCTTT. The chain carries TRBV15 and TRBJ1-1, with D unresolved. The CDR3 has 12 residues. Germline V gives CDR1 LNHNV, CDR2 YYDKDF (reference sequence). Trimming removed 3 bases from V and 13 bases from J, with 15 bases in between.

This clone occurred a few times. The chain joins TRBV20-1 to TRBJ1-5, with 7 bases that match TRBD1. Germline CDR1 is DFQATT and CDR2 is SNEGSKA (reference sequence). V lost 6 bases and J lost 6; bases outside the gene matches: 14. The CDR3 length is 15 residues. The CDR3 is CSASQLQGNSQPQHF. DNA of the CDR3: TGCAGTGCCAGTCAACTACAGGGGAATAGTCAGCCCCAGCATTTT.

The chain is built from TRBV5-8 and TRBJ2-7; D is possibly TRBD1 (5 bases). The ends were cut back, 0 bases at V and 1 base at J, with 17 bases in the middle. The CDR3 has 17 residues. CDR1 and CDR2 (germline): SGHTS, YDEGEE. CDR3 amino acids: CASSLGAGSGWSYEQYF. The DNA of the CDR3 is TGTGCCAGCAGCTTGGGGGCAGGGTCAGGCTGGTCCTACGAGCAGTACTTC.

To note about this clone: The same CDR3 arises from other DNA sequences in this sample as well. The gene calls are TRBV19 and TRBJ2-7; D is ambiguous. The V gene's germline CDR1 is LNHDA and CDR2 SQIVND (reference sequence). The CDR3 is made up of 11 amino acids. V was clipped by 5 bases and J by 6 bases, with 8 bases between them. CDR3 residues: CASSRGSEQYF. The CDR3 DNA follows: TGTGCCAGTAGTCGAGGCAGCGAGCAGTACTTC.

The gene calls are TRBV19 and TRBJ1-2; 10 bases are a match to TRBD1. V dropped 6 bases and J dropped 5; count of bases not matched to a gene: 3. This CDR3 is built from 13 residues. Looked up from germline, CDR1 is LNHDA and CDR2 is SQIVND (reference sequence). The CDR3 loop is CASSRGQGYGYTF. The CDR3 DNA follows: TGTGCCAGTAGCCGGGGACAGGGGTATGGCTACACCTTC.

The V call is TRBV28, the J call TRBJ1-4, with TRBD1 matching over 7 bases. Trimming took 5 bases from V and 0 from J; bases not matched to a gene: 9. Germline-derived CDR1 and CDR2 are MDHEN and SYDVKM. CDR3 length: 17 residues. CDR3 nucleotide sequence: TGTGCCAGCAGTCCGTCTGGCAGGGGGACAACTAATGAAAAACTGTTTTTT. It encodes CASSPSGRGTTNEKLFF.

The genes are TRBV4-3 and TRBJ1-5; tentatively, D is TRBD1 (5 bases). The CDR3 totals 14 residues. The germline V gene encodes CDR1 LGHNA and CDR2 YSLEER. The ends were cut back, 0 bases at V and 7 bases at J, with 10 bases in the middle. CDR3 sequence (DNA): TGCGCCAGCAGCCAAGATGGGGGGGGGCAGCCCCAGCATTTT. This gives the protein CASSQDGGGQPQHF.

The rearrangement uses TRBV5-4 and TRBJ2-5; 13 nucleotides align to TRBD2. The junction had 0 bases not matched to a gene; V was cut back by 4 bases and J by 3 bases. Germline assignment: CDR1 SGHNT and CDR2 YYREEE (reference sequence). This CDR3 has 14 amino acids. CDR3: CASSGTSGKETQYF. DNA of the CDR3: TGTGCCAGCAGCGGGACTAGCGGGAAAGAGACCCAGTACTTC.

The J gene is TRBJ1-1, the V gene TRBV10-1; D call uncertain. The germline V gene encodes CDR1 WNHNN and CDR2 SYGVQD (reference sequence). CDR3 length: 13 amino acids. Deletions cut 6 bases from V and 6 bases from J, with 14 bases between. The DNA for the CDR3 is TGCGCCAGCAGCCGTAGTGAGGGATCTGAAGCTTTCTTT. Translating gives CASSRSEGSEAFF.